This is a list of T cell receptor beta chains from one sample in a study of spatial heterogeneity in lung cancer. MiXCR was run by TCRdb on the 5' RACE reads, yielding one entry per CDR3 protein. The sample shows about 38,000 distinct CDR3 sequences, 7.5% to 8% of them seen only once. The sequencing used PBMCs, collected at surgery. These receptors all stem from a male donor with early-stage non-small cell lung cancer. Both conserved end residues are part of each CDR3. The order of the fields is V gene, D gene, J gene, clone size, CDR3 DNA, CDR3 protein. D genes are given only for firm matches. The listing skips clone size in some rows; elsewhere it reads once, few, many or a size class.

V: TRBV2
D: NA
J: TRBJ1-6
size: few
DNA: TGTGCCAGCAGATTATCGGAATCACCCCTCCACTTT
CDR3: CASRLSESPLHF

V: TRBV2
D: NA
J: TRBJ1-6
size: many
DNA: TGTGCCAGCAGTGACATCACTTTTGGGAATTCACCCCTCCACTTT
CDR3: CASSDITFGNSPLHF

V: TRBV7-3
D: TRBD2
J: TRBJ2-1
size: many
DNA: TGTGCCAGCACCCTGACTAGCGGGATTGGGAATGAGCAGTTCTTC
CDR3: CASTLTSGIGNEQFF

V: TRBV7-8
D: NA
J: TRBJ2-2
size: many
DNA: TGTGCCAGCAGCCGTCCTTCCCGCGACTCGAACACCGGGGAGCTGTTTTTT
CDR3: CASSRPSRDSNTGELFF

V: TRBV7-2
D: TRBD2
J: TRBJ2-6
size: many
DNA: TGTGCCAGCAGCTTAACTAGCGGCTCTGGGGCCAACGTCCTGACTTTC
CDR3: CASSLTSGSGANVLTF

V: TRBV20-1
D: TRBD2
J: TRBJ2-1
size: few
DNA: TGCAGTGCTAGAGACTCGGGACTAGCGGCCTACAATGAGCAGTTCTTC
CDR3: CSARDSGLAAYNEQFF

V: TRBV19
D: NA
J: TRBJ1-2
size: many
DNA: TGTGCCAGTAGTCCCCTTGAAATGCCGGGACAATCCCCGAACTATGGCTACACCTTC
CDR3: CASSPLEMPGQSPNYGYTF

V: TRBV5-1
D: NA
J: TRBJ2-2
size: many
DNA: TGCGCCAGCAGTTTGACCGGGGCGGACACCGGGGAGCTGTTTTTT
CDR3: CASSLTGADTGELFF

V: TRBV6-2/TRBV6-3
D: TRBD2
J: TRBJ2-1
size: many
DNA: TGTGCCAGCAGTTACTCAAGCGGGAGGTACTACAATGAGCAGTTCTTC
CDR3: CASSYSSGRYYNEQFF

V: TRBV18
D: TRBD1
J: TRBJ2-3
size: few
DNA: TGTGCCAGCTCACCGCCGGGACAGGGTTTCAAGGTTACGCAGTATTTT
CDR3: CASSPPGQGFKVTQYF

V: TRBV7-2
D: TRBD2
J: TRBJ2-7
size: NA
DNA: TGTGCCAGCAGCAAGGATAGCGGGGGGGCTTTTTACGAGCAGTACTTC
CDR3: CASSKDSGGAFYEQYF

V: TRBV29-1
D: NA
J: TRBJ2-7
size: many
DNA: TGCAGCGTCGGAGAGGGGGGGTCCCCCTCCTACGAGCAGTACTTC
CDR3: CSVGEGGSPSYEQYF